The next 27 T cell receptor beta chains were all read from a single sample in a study of shared T cell receptors in the human thymus. The data were produced by immunoSEQ multiplex PCR, yet TCRdb's version contains in-frame clones alone and is incomplete. The sample records about 610,000 clones, approximately 88% being singletons. These data also featured in a second study, about human thymus T cells.

The specimen was thymocytes. These receptor sequences come from a boy under two years old with a congenital heart defect.

CDR3 region: CAWDGDRDTEAFF. CDR3 nucleotides: TGTGCCTGGGACGGAGACAGAGACACTGAAGCTTTCTTT. The chain couples TRBV30 to TRBJ1-1, with D possibly being TRBD1 (5 bases). Trimming stripped 5 bases from V and 3 bases from J, with 13 bases between. CDR3 length: 13 residues. Germline loops: CDR1 GTSNPN, CDR2 SVGIG (reference sequence).

A single count supports this clone. The V call is TRBV7-4, the J call TRBJ2-7; 7 bases map to TRBD2. The V gene end was trimmed by 2 bases and the J gene end by 5 bases; junction bases not matched to a gene: 9. Germline assignment: CDR1 SGHVT and CDR2 SQSDAQ. The CDR3 spans 15 residues. CDR3 residues: CASSLMGRAGNEQYF. CDR3 DNA: TGTGCCAGCAGCTTAATGGGGAGGGCTGGGAACGAGCAGTACTTC.

This clone was observed once. CDR3 region: CASSAKIGFQVAKNIQYF. In nucleotides, the CDR3 is TGTGCCAGCAGCGCCAAGATAGGCTTTCAGGTTGCCAAAAACATTCAGTACTTC. This chain links TRBV5-6 with TRBJ2-4; no clear D. V lost 4 bases to trimming and J lost 1 base, with 21 bases between them. Per germline, CDR1 SGHDT and CDR2 YYEEEE. This CDR3 contains 18 residues.

This clone showed up just a few times. The chain has TRBV4-3 and TRBJ2-7, with a possible D match to TRBD2 (6 bases). V lost 1 base and J 2 bases, leaving 30 bases between the germline ends. Germline V gene sequence: CDR1 LGHNA, CDR2 YSLEER. The CDR3 totals 21 residues. In DNA, the CDR3 is TGCGCCAGCAGCCAAGTCTTGGCACGGGATGGGGGACGGGGGAGTACCTACGAGCAGTACTTC. Protein sequence: CASSQVLARDGGRGSTYEQYF.

This chain connects TRBV6-1 to TRBJ2-7; D gene uncertain. This CDR3 is built from 12 residues. With 3 bases removed from V and 3 bases from J, the gap between germline ends came to 6 bases. CDR1 and CDR2 (germline): MNHNS, SASEGT. CDR3 coding DNA: TGTGCCAGCAGTGATGGCCGCTACGAGCAGTACTTC. Translating gives CASSDGRYEQYF.

The V call is TRBV30, the J call TRBJ2-1, with D maybe TRBD2 (5 bases). Germline V lookup: CDR1 GTSNPN, CDR2 SVGIG (reference sequence). This CDR3 comprises 14 residues. V was trimmed by 2 bases and J by 6 bases, leaving 14 bases between them. The CDR3 loop is CAWSFPLDFNEQFF. The DNA for the CDR3 is TGTGCCTGGAGTTTCCCGCTGGACTTCAATGAGCAGTTCTTC.

CDR3 coding DNA: TGTGCTACTCGGGGCACAGATACGCAGTATTTT. Translation gives CATRGTDTQYF. The V and J genes are TRBV19 and TRBJ2-3; D remains ambiguous. The CDR3 runs to 11 residues. Germline lookup yields CDR1 LNHDA and CDR2 SQIVND (reference sequence).

The chain is built from TRBV28 and TRBJ1-1; a weak D match, TRBD1 (6 bases). V was cut by 9 bases and J by 8 bases, with 13 bases left in between. Per germline, CDR1 MDHEN and CDR2 SYDVKM. This CDR3 has 11 residues. Here the CDR3 reads CASKSTGEAFF. Written as DNA, the CDR3 is TGTGCCAGTAAGTCCACAGGGGAAGCTTTCTTT. Using reference TRBV28 and TRBJ1-1 for the parts outside the CDR3, the full variable domain is DVKVTQSSRYLVKRTGEKVFLECVQDMDHENMFWYRQDPGLGLRLIYFSYDVKMKEKGDIPEGYSVSREKKERFSLILESASTNQTSMYLCASKSTGEAFFGQGTRLTVV.

CDR3 loop: CASSQVSGSWQFF. CDR3 coding DNA: TGCGCCAGCAGCCAAGTATCCGGGAGCTGGCAGTTCTTC. This rearrangement joins TRBV4-3 to TRBJ2-1; weak D call: TRBD2 (6 bases). The length of the CDR3 is 13 residues. The germline V and J ends were trimmed by 1 base and 12 bases, with 13 bases remaining between them. CDR1 is LGHNA and CDR2 is YSLEER in the germline V gene.

This chain connects TRBV5-4 to TRBJ2-1; TRBD2 agrees at 10 bases. CDR3 length: 16 residues. Germline V gene data show CDR1 as SGHNT and CDR2 as YYREEE (reference sequence). Trimming at V came to 4 bases and at J to 8 bases, leaving 12 bases not matched to a gene. In DNA form, the CDR3 reads TGTGCCAGCAGCCCGAGCGGGAGGGCGGGTCGCGATGAGCAGTTCTTC. Translated: CASSPSGRAGRDEQFF.

The rearrangement joins TRBV19 to TRBJ2-3; D may be TRBD2 (5 bases). Germline V gives CDR1 LNHDA, CDR2 SQIVND (reference sequence). Trimming left V 5 bases short and J 8 bases short, with 11 bases between. The CDR3 sequence is 12 residues long. The CDR3 DNA is TGTGCCAGTAGTCCGGATCGGGGTACGCAGTATTTT. This encodes CASSPDRGTQYF.

This clone was counted once. This chain links TRBV10-3 with TRBJ2-3; TRBD2 might be the D (6 bases). This CDR3 has 14 amino acids. Trimming took 11 bases from V and 6 from J, leaving 21 bases between them. Germline lookup yields CDR1 ENHRY and CDR2 SYGVKD. DNA of the CDR3: TGTGCCTGTGGGGGGTTAGGGCCCATCGATACGCAGTATTTT. Its protein product is CACGGLGPIDTQYF.

The CDR3 region is CASGLGTSGRGELFF. The CDR3 DNA follows: TGTGCCAGCGGCCTCGGGACTAGCGGGAGGGGGGAGCTGTTTTTT. The genes are TRBV28 and TRBJ2-2; 15 nucleotides line up with TRBD2. Trimming cost V 8 bases and J 8 bases; bases outside gene matches: 6. CDR1 and CDR2 from the germline V gene are MDHEN and SYDVKM. The CDR3 runs 15 residues.

The chain carries TRBV28 and TRBJ2-7, with 7 bases fitting TRBD1. Germline V gene lookup returns CDR1 MDHEN and CDR2 SYDVKM. The CDR3 runs 16 residues. Losses at the gene ends were 8 bases for V and 1 base for J; bases not matched to a gene: 14. DNA of the CDR3: TGTGCCAGCTTCCAACAGGGGCCGACCGGGTCCTACGAGCAGTACTTC. Translating it yields CASFQQGPTGSYEQYF.

V and J are TRBV27 and TRBJ1-5; tentative D call: TRBD1 (5 bases). The length of the CDR3 is 15 residues. V was trimmed by 4 bases and J by 4 bases, leaving 14 bases between them. Germline CDR1 reads MNHEY; CDR2 reads SMNVEV (reference sequence). The chain's CDR3 is CASSYPGGRNQPQHF. CDR3 in DNA: TGTGCCAGCAGTTACCCGGGGGGGAGGAATCAGCCCCAGCATTTT.

This clone was seen more than once but under ten times. This chain connects TRBV19 to TRBJ2-2, with 9 bases aligning to TRBD1. The V gene end was trimmed by 4 bases and the J gene end by 8 bases; junction bases not matched to a gene: 2. The CDR3 is 13 amino acids. Germline V lookup: CDR1 LNHDA, CDR2 SQIVND (reference sequence). The DNA for the CDR3 is TGTGCCAGTAGTAGGGACAGGGAGGGGGAGCTGTTTTTT. Residues: CASSRDREGELFF.

V usage is TRBV19 and J usage is TRBJ2-1; 12 nucleotides align to TRBD2. Germline V gene lookup returns CDR1 LNHDA and CDR2 SQIVND (reference sequence). CDR3 length equals 15 residues. Trimming cost V 4 bases and J 4 bases; bases outside gene matches: 2. In DNA form, the CDR3 reads TGTGCCAGTAGTAATGGACTAGCGGGATACAATGAGCAGTTCTTC. This gives the protein CASSNGLAGYNEQFF.

This clone was found once. The chain couples TRBV27 to TRBJ2-1; D unresolved. CDR3 length: 17 amino acids. Germline V gives CDR1 MNHEY, CDR2 SMNVEV (reference sequence). Trimming shortened V by 6 bases and J by 3 bases, and 21 bases separated the two germline ends. The CDR3, as DNA: TGTGCCAGCAGCTCCTCCTGGCCCATAAATGGCTACAATGAGCAGTTCTTC. Encoded protein: CASSSSWPINGYNEQFF.

V is TRBV27 and J is TRBJ2-5; D gene uncertain. The DNA end is a closer match to TRBJ2-7, so the J assignment may be wrong. Germline CDR1 reads MNHEY; CDR2 reads SMNVEV (reference sequence). This CDR3 is 13 amino acids long. The CDR3 region has the DNA TGTGCCAGCAGTTTAACTACTCCCGGCGAGCAGTACTTC. This translates into CASSLTTPGEQYF.

The chain carries TRBV10-1 and TRBJ2-3, with D unresolved. The V gene lost 6 bases and the J gene lost 4 bases, with 14 bases spanning the gap. The germline CDR1 and CDR2 sequences are WNHNN and SYGVQD (reference sequence). This CDR3 is 14 amino acids long. CDR3 residues: CASSKQTSPDTQYF. The CDR3 coding sequence is TGCGCCAGCAGCAAACAGACCAGCCCAGATACGCAGTATTTT.

This chain uses TRBV4-2 with TRBJ2-1; 12 nucleotides agree with TRBD2. Losses at the gene ends were 3 bases for V and 1 base for J; bases not matched to a gene: 10. Looked up from germline, CDR1 is LGHNA and CDR2 is YNFKEQ. The CDR3 consists of 19 residues. The CDR3 sequence: CASSQLLAGGLVSYNEQFF. Written as DNA, the CDR3 is TGTGCCAGCAGCCAGCTTCTAGCGGGAGGGCTTGTGTCCTACAATGAGCAGTTCTTC.

The V and J genes are TRBV6-5 and TRBJ2-7; 9 bases map to TRBD2. Trimming took 6 bases from V and 2 from J; bases not matched to a gene: 8. The CDR3 is made up of 15 amino acids. Germline loops: CDR1 MNHEY, CDR2 SVGAGI. This CDR3 is CASRKGAGGTYEQYF. The CDR3 coding sequence is TGTGCCAGCAGAAAGGGCGCGGGAGGGACCTACGAGCAGTACTTC.

The V and J genes are TRBV7-9 and TRBJ1-1, with D possibly being TRBD1 (5 bases). Germline V gene lookup returns CDR1 SEHNR and CDR2 FQNEAQ (reference sequence). CDR3 length: 14 residues. With 7 bases removed from V and 0 bases from J, the gap between germline ends came to 12 bases. Written as DNA, the CDR3 is TGTGCCAGCAATAGGCAGGGATTGAACACTGAAGCTTTCTTT. This translates into CASNRQGLNTEAFF. Supplemented by reference TRBV7-9 and TRBJ1-1, the full variable domain reads DTGVSQNPRHKITKRGQNVTFRCDPISEHNRLYWYRQTLGQGPEFLTYFQNEAQLEKSRLLSDRFSAERPKGSFSTLEIQRTEQGDSAMYLCASNRQGLNTEAFFGQGTRLTVV.

CDR3: CASSLRGPSTDTQYF. CDR3 coding DNA: TGTGCCAGCAGCCTCAGGGGGCCGAGCACAGATACGCAGTATTTT. The chain combines TRBV7-9 with TRBJ2-3, with 8 bases that match TRBD1. Germline lookup yields CDR1 SEHNR and CDR2 FQNEAQ (reference sequence). The V and J ends lost 5 bases and 0 bases, in that order; junction bases with no gene match: 4. The CDR3 totals 15 residues.

The chain has TRBV27 and TRBJ2-7; 10 positions agree with TRBD1. Germline trimming cut 5 bases from V and 4 bases from J; bases unmatched to any gene: 8. The CDR3 covers 15 residues. CDR1 and CDR2 (germline): MNHEY, SMNVEV (reference sequence). Written as DNA, the CDR3 is TGTGCCAGCAGTCGCGACGGGACAGGGGAATACGAGCAGTACTTC. Protein product: CASSRDGTGEYEQYF.

This chain connects TRBV6-6 to TRBJ1-5, with unresolved D. The CDR3 totals 15 residues. From germline, CDR1 is MNHNY and CDR2 SVGAGI (reference sequence). V lost 4 bases, J lost 1 base, and 11 bases lay in between. CDR3 in DNA: TGTGCCAGCAGTTCCCCCCTGCGGAGCAATCAGCCCCAGCATTTT. Amino acids: CASSSPLRSNQPQHF.

V usage is TRBV7-8 and J usage is TRBJ2-2, with 12 bases matching TRBD2. V shed 1 base and J 1 base; nucleotides not matched to a gene: 13. The CDR3 sequence is 21 residues long. Germline V gene data show CDR1 as SGHVS and CDR2 as FQNEAQ. The CDR3 loop is CASSLVRFGRLAGENTGELFF. CDR3 sequence (DNA): TGTGCCAGCAGCTTAGTCCGCTTCGGGCGACTAGCGGGGGAGAACACCGGGGAGCTGTTTTTT.